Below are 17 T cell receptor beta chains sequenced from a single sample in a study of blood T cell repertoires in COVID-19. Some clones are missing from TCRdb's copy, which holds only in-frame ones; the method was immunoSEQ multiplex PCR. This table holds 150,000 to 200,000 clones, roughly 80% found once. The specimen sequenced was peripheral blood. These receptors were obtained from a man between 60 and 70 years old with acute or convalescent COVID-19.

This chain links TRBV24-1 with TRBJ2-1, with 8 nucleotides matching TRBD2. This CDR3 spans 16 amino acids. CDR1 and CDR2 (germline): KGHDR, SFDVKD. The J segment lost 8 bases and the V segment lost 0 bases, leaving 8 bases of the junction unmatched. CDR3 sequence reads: CATSDLRGTSVDEQFF. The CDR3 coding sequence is TGTGCCACCAGTGATTTGAGGGGGACTAGTGTTGATGAGCAGTTCTTC.

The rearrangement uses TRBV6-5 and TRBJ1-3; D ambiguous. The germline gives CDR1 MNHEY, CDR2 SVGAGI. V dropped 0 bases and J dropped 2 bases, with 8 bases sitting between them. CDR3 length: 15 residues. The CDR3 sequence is CASSYSRSPGNTIYF. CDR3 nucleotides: TGTGCCAGCAGTTACTCGAGATCCCCTGGAAACACCATATATTTT.

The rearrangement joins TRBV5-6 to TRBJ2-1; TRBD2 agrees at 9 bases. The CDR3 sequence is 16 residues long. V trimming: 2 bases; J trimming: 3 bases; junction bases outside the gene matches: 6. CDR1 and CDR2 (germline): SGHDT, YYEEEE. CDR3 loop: CASSFISGGFYNEQFF. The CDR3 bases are TGTGCCAGCAGCTTTATTAGCGGGGGTTTCTACAATGAGCAGTTCTTC.

CDR3 residues: CASSYSAPSDEQYF. CDR3 sequence (DNA): TGTGCCAGCAGTTACTCCGCCCCGTCGGACGAGCAGTACTTC. V usage is TRBV6-2 or TRBV6-3 and J usage is TRBJ2-7; no clear D. The germline gives CDR1 MNHEY, CDR2 SVGEGT. This CDR3 region has 14 residues. Trimming cost V 0 bases and J 5 bases, with 11 bases left between them.

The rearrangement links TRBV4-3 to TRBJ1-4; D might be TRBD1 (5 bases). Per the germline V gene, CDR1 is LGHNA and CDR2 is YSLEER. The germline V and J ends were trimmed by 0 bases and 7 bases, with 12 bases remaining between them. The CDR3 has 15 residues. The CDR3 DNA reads TGCGCCAGCAGCCAAGAAGACAGCGTAGGTGAAAAACTGTTTTTT. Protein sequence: CASSQEDSVGEKLFF.

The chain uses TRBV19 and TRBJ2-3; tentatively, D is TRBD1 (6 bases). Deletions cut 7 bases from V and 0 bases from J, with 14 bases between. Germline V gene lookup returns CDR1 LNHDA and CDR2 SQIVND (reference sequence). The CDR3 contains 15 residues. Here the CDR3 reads CASTPTGPSTDTQYF. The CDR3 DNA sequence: TGTGCCAGTACCCCGACAGGCCCTAGCACAGATACGCAGTATTTT.

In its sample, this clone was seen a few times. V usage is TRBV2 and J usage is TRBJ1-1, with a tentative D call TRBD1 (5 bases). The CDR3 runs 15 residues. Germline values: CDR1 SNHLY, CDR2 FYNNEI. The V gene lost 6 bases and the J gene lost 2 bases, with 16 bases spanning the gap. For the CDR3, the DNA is TGTGCCAGCAGGGATATAAAAGACAGTAACACTGAAGCTTTCTTT. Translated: CASRDIKDSNTEAFF.

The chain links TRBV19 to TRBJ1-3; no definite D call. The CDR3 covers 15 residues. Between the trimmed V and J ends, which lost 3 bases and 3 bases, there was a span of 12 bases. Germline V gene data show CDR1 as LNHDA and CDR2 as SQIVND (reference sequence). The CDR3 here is CASSILSSGGNTIYF. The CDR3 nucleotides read TGTGCCAGTAGTATCTTATCTTCGGGTGGAAACACCATATATTTT.

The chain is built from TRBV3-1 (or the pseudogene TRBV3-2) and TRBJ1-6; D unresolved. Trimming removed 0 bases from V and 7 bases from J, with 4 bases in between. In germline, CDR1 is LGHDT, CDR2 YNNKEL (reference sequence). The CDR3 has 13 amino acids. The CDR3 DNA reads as TGTGCCAGCAGCCAAGATTCGAATTCACCCCTCCACTTT. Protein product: CASSQDSNSPLHF.

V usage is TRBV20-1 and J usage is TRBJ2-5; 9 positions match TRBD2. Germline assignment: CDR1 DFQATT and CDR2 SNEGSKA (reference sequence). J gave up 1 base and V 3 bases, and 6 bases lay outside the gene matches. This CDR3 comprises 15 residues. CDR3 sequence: CSASYQRGVQETQYF. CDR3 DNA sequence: TGCAGTGCTAGTTACCAGCGGGGGGTCCAAGAGACCCAGTACTTC.

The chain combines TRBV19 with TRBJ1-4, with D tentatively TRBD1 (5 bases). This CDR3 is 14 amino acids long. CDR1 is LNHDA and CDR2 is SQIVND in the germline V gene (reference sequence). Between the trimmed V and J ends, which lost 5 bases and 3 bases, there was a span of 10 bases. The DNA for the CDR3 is TGTGCCAGTAGTGGAGGGGCGGCTAATGAAAAACTGTTTTTT. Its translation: CASSGGAANEKLFF.

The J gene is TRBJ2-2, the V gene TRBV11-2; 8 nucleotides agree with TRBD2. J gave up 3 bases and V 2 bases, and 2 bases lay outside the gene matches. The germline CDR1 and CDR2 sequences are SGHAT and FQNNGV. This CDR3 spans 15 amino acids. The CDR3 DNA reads TGTGCCAGCAGCTTAAGCGGGGGTTACACCGGGGAGCTGTTTTTT. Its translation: CASSLSGGYTGELFF.

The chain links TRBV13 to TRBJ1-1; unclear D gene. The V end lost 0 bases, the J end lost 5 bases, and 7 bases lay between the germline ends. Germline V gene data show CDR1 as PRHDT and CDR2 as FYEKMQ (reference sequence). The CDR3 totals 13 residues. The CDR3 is CASSLGLLTEAFF. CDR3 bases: TGTGCCAGCAGCTTAGGCCTCTTGACTGAAGCTTTCTTT.

The CDR3 DNA is TGCGCCAGCAGCGTAGGGGGGGAGTCCTACGAGCAGTACTTC. Encoded protein: CASSVGGESYEQYF. The rearrangement uses TRBV5-1 and TRBJ2-7, with TRBD2 as a possible D gene (7 bases). CDR3 length equals 14 residues. Germline V lookup: CDR1 SGHRS, CDR2 YFSETQ. V lost 4 bases to trimming and J lost 1 base, with 12 bases between them. The full variable domain, rest sourced from reference TRBV5-1 and TRBJ2-7, is KAGVTQTPRYLIKTRGQQVTLSCSPISGHRSVSWYQQTPGQGLQFLFEYFSETQRNKGNFPGRFSGRQFSNSRSEMNVSTLELGDSALYLCASSVGGESYEQYFGPGTRLTVT.

The CDR3 DNA is TGTGCCAGCAGCTTAGCCCCTACAGGAACCTCCTACGAGCAGTACTTC. This gives the protein CASSLAPTGTSYEQYF. The genes are TRBV7-8 and TRBJ2-7, with TRBD1 as a possible D gene (5 bases). CDR3 length: 16 amino acids. In germline, CDR1 is SGHVS, CDR2 FQNEAQ. Trimming took off 0 bases at V and 0 bases at J, with 12 bases between the two ends.

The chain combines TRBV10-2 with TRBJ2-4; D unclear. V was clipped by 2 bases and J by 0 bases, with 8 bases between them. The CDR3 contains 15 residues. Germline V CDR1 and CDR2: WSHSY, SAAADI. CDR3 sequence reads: CASSEPPVAKNIQYF. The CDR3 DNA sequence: TGCGCCAGCAGTGAGCCGCCGGTAGCCAAAAACATTCAGTACTTC.

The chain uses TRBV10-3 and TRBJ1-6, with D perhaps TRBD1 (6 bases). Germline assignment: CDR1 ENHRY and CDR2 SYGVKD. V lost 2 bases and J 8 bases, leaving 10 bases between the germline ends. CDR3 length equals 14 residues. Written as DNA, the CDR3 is TGTGCCATCAGTGAGGGGGGCGCTTATTCACCCCTCCACTTT. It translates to CAISEGGAYSPLHF.